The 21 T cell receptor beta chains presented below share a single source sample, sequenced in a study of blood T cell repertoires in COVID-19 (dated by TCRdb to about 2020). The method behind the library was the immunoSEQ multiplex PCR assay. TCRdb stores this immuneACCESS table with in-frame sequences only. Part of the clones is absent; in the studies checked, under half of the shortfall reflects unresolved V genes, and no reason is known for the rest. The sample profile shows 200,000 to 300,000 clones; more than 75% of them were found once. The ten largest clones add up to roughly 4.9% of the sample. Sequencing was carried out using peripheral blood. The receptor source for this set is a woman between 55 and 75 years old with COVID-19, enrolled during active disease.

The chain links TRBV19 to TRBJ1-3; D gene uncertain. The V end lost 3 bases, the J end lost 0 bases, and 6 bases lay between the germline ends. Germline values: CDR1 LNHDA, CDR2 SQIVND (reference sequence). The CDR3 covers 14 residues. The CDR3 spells CASSILSSGNTIYF. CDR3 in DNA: TGTGCCAGTAGTATCTTGAGCTCTGGAAACACCATATATTTT.

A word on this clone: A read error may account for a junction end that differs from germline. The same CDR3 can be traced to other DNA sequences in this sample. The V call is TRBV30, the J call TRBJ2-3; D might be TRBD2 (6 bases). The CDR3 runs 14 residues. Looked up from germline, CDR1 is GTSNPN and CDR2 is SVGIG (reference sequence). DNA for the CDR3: TGTGCTTGGAGATCTAGCGACTTTTCAGATACGCAGTATTTT. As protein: CAWRSSDFSDTQYF.

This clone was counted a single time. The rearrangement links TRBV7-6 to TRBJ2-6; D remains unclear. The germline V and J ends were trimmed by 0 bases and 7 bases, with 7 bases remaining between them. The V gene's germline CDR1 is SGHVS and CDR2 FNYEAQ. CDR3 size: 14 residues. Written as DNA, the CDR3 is TGTGCCAGCAGCTTAGCCGGAGAAGCCAACGTCCTGACTTTC. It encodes CASSLAGEANVLTF.

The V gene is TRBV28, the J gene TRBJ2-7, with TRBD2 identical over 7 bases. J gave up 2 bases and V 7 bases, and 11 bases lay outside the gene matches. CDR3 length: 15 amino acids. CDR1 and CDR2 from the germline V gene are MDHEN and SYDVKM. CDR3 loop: CASNPSRGGPYEQYF. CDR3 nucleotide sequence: TGTGCCAGCAACCCCTCTCGCGGGGGACCCTACGAGCAGTACTTC. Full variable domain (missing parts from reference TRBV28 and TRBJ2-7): DVKVTQSSRYLVKRTGEKVFLECVQDMDHENMFWYRQDPGLGLRLIYFSYDVKMKEKGDIPEGYSVSREKKERFSLILESASTNQTSMYLCASNPSRGGPYEQYFGPGTRLTVT.

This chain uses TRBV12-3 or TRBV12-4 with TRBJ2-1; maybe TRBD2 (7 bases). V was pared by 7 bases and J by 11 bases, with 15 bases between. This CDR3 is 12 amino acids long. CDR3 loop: CASTWGGAKQFF. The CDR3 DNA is TGTGCCAGCACCTGGGGGGGGGCGAAGCAGTTCTTC.

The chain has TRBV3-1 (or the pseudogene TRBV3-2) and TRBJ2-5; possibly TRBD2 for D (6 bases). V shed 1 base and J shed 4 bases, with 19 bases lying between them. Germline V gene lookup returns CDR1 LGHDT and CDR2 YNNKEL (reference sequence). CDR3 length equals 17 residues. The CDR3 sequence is CASSQAGITSILETQYF. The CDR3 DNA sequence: TGTGCCAGCAGCCAAGCCGGTATCACTAGCATTTTAGAGACCCAGTACTTC.

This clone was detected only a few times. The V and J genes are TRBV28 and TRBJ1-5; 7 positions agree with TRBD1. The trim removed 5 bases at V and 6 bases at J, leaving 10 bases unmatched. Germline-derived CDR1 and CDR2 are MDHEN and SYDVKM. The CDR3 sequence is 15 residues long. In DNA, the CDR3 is TGTGCCAGCAGTCAACCGACAGGGTATCGTCAGCCCCAGCATTTT. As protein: CASSQPTGYRQPQHF.

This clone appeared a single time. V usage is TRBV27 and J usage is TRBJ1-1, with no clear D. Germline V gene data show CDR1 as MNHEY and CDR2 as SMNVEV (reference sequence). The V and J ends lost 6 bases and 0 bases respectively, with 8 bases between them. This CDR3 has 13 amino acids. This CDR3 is CASSLLMNTEAFF. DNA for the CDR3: TGTGCCAGCAGCCTTCTTATGAACACTGAAGCTTTCTTT.

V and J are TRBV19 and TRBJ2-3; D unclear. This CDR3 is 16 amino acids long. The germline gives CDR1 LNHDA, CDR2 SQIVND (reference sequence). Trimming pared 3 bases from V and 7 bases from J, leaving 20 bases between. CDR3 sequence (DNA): TGTGCCAGTAGTATCATTGGGTCAGGTTATGGAAATACGCAGTATTTT. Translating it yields CASSIIGSGYGNTQYF.

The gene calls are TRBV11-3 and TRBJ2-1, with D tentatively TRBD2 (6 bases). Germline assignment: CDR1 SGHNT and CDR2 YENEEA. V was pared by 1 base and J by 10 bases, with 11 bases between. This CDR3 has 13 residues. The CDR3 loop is CASSLVGTGEQFF. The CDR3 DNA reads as TGTGCCAGCAGCTTAGTTGGGACTGGGGAGCAGTTCTTC.

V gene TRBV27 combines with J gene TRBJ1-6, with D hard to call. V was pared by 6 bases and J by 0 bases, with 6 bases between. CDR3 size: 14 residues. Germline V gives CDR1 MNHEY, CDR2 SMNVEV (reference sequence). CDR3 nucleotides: TGTGCCAGCAGATTCCACTCCTATAATTCACCCCTCCACTTT. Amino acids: CASRFHSYNSPLHF.

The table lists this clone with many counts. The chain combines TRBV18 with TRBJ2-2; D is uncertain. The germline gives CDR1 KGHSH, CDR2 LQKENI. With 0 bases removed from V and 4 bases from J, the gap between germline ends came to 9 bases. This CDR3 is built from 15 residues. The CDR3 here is CASSPPSSPTGELFF. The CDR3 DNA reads TGTGCCAGCTCACCACCTAGTAGCCCCACCGGGGAGCTGTTTTTT.

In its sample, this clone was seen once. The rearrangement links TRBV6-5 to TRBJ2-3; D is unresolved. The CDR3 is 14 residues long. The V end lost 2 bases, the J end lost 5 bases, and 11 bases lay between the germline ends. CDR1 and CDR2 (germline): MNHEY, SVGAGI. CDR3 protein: CASSYRSSRDTQYF. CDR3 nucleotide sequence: TGTGCCAGCAGTTACCGGAGTAGTAGAGATACGCAGTATTTT.

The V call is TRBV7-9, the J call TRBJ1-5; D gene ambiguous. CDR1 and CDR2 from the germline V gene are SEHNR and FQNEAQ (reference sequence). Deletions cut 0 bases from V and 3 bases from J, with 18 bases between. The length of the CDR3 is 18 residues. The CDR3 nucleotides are TGTGCCAGCAGCTTAGCCCTGACAACCTCGGGGATCAATCAGCCCCAGCATTTT. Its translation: CASSLALTTSGINQPQHF.

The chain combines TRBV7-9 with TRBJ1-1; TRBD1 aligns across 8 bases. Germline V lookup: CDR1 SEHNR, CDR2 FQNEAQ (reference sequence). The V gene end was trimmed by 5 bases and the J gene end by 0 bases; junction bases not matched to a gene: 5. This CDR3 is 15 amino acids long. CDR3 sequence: CASSDRQGMNTEAFF. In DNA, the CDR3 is TGTGCCAGCAGCGATAGACAGGGGATGAACACTGAAGCTTTCTTT.

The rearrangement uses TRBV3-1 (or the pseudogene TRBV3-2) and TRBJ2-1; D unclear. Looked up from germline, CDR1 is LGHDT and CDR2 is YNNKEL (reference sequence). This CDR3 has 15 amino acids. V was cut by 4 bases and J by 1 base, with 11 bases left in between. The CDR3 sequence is CASSPFSGSYNEQFF. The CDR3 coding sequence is TGTGCCAGCAGCCCATTTAGTGGTTCCTACAATGAGCAGTTCTTC.

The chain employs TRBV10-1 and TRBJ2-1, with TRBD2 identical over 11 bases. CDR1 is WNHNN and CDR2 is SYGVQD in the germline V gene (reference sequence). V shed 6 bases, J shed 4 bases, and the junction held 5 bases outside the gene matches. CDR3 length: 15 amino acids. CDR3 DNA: TGCGCCAGCAGCCGAAGACTAGCGGGATACAATGAGCAGTTCTTC. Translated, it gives CASSRRLAGYNEQFF.

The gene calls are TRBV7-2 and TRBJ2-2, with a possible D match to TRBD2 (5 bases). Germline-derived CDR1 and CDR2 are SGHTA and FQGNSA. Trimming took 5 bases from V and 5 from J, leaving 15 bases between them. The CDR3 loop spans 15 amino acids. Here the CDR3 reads CASSATGGRTGELFF. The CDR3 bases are TGTGCCAGCAGCGCCACGGGTGGGAGAACCGGGGAGCTGTTTTTT.

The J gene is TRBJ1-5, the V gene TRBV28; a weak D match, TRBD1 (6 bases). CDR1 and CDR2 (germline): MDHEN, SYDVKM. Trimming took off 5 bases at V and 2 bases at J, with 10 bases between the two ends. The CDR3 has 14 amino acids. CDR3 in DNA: TGTGCCAGCAGTCGCAGGGGTGGCAATCAGCCCCAGCATTTT. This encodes CASSRRGGNQPQHF.

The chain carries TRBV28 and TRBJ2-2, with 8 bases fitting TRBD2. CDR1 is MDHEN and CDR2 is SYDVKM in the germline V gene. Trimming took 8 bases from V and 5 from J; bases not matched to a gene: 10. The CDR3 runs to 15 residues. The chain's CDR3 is CASWAGAGETGELFF. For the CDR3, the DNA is TGTGCCAGCTGGGCGGGAGCGGGAGAAACCGGGGAGCTGTTTTTT.

The CDR3 nucleotides read TGTGCCAGCAGGGACAGGGGGGTCACTGAAGCTTTCTTT. It codes for CASRDRGVTEAFF. The chain joins TRBV11-2 to TRBJ1-1; TRBD1 matches 10 bases. The CDR3 totals 13 residues. The trim removed 6 bases at V and 4 bases at J, leaving 2 bases unmatched. Germline loops: CDR1 SGHAT, CDR2 FQNNGV.